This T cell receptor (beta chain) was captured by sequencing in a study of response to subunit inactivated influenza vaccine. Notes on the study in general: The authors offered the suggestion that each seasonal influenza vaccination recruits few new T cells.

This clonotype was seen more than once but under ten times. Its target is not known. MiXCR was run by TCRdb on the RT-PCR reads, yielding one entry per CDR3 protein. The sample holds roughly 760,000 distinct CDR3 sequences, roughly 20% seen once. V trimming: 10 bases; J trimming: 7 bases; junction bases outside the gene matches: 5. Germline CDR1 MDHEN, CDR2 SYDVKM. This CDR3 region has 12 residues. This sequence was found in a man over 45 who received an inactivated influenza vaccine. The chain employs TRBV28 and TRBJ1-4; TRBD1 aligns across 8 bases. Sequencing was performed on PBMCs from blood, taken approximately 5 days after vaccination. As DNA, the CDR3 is TGTGCCACTCGACAGGGGCCTGAAAAACTGTTTTTT. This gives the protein CATRQGPEKLFF.